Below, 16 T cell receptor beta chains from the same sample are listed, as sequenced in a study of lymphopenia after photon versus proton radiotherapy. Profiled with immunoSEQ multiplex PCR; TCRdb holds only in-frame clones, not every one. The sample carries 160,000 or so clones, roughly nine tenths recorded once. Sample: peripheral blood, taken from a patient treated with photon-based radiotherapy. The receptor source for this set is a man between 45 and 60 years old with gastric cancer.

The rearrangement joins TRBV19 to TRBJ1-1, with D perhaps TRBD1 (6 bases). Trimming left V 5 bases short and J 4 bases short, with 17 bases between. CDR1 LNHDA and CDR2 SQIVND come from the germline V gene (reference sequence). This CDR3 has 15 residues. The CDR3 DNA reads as TGTGCCAGTAGTCCTCCCGGGACAAAGGGCACTGAAGCTTTCTTT. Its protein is CASSPPGTKGTEAFF.

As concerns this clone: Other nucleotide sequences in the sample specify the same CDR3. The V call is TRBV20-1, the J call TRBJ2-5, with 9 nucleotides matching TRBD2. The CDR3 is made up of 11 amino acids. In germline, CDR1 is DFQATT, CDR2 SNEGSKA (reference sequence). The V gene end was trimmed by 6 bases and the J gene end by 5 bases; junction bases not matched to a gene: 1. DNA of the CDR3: TGCAGTGCCAGCGGGGGGGAGACCCAGTACTTC. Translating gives CSASGGETQYF.

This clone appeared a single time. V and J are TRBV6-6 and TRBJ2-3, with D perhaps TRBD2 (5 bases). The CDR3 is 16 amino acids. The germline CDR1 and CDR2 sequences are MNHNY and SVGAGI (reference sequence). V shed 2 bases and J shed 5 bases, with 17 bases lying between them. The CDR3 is CASSYGQLELEDTQYF. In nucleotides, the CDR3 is TGTGCCAGCAGTTACGGCCAACTAGAACTTGAAGATACGCAGTATTTT.

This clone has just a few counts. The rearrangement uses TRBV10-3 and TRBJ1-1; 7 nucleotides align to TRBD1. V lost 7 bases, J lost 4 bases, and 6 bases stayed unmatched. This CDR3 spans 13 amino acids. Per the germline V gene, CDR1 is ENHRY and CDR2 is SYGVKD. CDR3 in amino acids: CAIIDREFTEAFF. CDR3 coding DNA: TGTGCCATCATCGACAGGGAGTTCACTGAAGCTTTCTTT.

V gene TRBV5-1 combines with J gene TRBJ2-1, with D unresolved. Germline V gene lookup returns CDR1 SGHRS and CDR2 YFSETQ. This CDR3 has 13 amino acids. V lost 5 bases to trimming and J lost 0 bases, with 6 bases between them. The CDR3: CASRPSSYNEQFF. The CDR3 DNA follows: TGCGCCAGCAGGCCAAGCTCCTACAATGAGCAGTTCTTC.

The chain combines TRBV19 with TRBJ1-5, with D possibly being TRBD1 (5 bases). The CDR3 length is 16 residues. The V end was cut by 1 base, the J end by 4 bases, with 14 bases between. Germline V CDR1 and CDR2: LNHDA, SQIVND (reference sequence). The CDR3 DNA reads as TGTGCCAGTAGTATAGCTTGGGGCAGATTAAATCAGCCCCAGCATTTT. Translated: CASSIAWGRLNQPQHF.

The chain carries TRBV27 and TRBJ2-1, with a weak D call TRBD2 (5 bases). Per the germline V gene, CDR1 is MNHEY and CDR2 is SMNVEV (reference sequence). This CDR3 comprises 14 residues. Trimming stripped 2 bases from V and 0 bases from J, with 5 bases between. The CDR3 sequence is CASSLGSSYNEQFF. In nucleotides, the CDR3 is TGTGCCAGCAGTTTAGGGAGCTCCTACAATGAGCAGTTCTTC.

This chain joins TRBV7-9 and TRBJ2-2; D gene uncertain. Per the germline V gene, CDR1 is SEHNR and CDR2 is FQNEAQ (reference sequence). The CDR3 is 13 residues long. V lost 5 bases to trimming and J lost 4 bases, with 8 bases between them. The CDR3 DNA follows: TGTGCCAGCAGCCCGAGAGCCACCGGGGAGCTGTTTTTT. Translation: CASSPRATGELFF.

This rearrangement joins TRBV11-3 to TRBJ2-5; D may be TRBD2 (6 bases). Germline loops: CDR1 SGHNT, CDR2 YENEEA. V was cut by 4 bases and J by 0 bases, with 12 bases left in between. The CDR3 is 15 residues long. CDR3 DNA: TGTGCCAGCAGCTCCCAGTGGGAGGACCAAGAGACCCAGTACTTC. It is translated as CASSSQWEDQETQYF.

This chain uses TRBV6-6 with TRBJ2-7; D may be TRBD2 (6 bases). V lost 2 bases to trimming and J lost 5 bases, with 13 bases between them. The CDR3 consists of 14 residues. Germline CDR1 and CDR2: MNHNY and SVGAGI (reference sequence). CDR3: CASSYPIRGNEQYF. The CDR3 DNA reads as TGTGCCAGCAGTTACCCCATCCGGGGGAACGAGCAGTACTTC.

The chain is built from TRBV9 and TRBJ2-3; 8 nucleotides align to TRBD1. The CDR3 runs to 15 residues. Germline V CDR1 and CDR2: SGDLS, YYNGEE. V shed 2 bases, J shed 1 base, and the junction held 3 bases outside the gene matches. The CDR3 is CASSVGTGGTDTQYF. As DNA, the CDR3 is TGTGCCAGCAGCGTGGGGACAGGCGGCACAGATACGCAGTATTTT.

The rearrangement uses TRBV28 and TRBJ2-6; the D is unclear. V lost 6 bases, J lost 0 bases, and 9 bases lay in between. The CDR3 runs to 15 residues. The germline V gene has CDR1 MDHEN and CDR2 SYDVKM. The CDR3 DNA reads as TGTGCCAGCAGCTCGTTGCTCTCTGGGGCCAACGTCCTGACTTTC. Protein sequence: CASSSLLSGANVLTF.

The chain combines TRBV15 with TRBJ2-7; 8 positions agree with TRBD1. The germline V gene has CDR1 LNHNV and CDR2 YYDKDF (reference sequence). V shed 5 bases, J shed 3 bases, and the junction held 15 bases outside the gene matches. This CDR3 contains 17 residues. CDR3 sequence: CATSPSFVRDRFYEQYF. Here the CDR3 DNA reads TGTGCCACCAGCCCAAGTTTCGTCCGGGACAGGTTCTACGAGCAGTACTTC.

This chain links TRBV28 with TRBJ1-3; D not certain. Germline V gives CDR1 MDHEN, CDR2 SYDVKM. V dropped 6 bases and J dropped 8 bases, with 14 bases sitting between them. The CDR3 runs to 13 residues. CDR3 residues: CASRAGGEDTIYF. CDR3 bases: TGTGCCAGCAGGGCAGGCGGTGAGGACACCATATATTTT.

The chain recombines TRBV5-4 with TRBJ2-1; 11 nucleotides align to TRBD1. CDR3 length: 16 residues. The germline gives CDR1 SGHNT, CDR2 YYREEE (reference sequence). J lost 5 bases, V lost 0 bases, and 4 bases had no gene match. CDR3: CASSLGGQGANNEQFF. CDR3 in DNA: TGTGCCAGCAGCTTGGGAGGACAGGGGGCAAACAATGAGCAGTTCTTC.

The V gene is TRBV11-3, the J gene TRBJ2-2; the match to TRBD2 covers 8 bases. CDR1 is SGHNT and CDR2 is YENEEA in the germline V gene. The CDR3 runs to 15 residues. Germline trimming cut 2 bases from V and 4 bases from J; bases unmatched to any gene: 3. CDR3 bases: TGTGCCAGCAGCTTACGGAGCGGGAGCACCGGGGAGCTGTTTTTT. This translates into CASSLRSGSTGELFF.